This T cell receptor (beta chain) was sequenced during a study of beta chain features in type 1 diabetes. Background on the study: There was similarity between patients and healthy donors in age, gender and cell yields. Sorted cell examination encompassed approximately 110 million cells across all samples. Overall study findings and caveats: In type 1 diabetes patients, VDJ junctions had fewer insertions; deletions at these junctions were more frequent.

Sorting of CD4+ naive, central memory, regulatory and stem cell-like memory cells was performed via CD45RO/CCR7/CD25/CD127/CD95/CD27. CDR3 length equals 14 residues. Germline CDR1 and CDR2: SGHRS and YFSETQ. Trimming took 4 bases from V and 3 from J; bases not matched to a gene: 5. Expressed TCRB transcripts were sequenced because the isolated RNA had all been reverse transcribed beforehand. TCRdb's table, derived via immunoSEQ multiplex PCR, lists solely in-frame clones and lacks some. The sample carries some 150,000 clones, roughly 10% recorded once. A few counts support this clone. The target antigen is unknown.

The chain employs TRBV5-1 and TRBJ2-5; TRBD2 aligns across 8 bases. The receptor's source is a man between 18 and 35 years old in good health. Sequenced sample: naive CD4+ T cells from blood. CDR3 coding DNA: TGCGCCAGCAGCATAATTAGCGGGGAAGAGACCCAGTACTTC. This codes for CASSIISGEETQYF. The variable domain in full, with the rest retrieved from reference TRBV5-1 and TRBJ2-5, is KAGVTQTPRYLIKTRGQQVTLSCSPISGHRSVSWYQQTPGQGLQFLFEYFSETQRNKGNFPGRFSGRQFSNSRSEMNVSTLELGDSALYLCASSIISGEETQYFGPGTRLLVL.